The entry below describes one T cell receptor (beta chain). Its target is not known. The data originate from a study of T cells expressing NK-cell markers. Overall study findings and caveats: Unclear, still, was the HCMV specificity of the expanded NKG2C+ T cell clones. These same clonotypes (in several donors) also led the CD3+CD56-NKG2C+ fraction.

TCRdb re-called the 5' RACE reads and shows each CDR3 protein once, DNA omitted. This sample contains tens of thousands of distinct CDR3 sequences. This CDR3 region has 16 residues. The specimen sequenced was blood T cells: a sorted CD56 or NKG2C T cell subset, CD4+ or CD8+ T cells, or bulk PBMC T cells (not recorded which). The clonotype comes from a man aged 18-69 years in good health. This chain connects TRBV5-3 to TRBJ2-5; absent DNA, TCRdb's TRBD1 call cannot be checked. TRBV5-3 is sorted into the ORF group, with uncertain function. The CDR3 protein is CARSTSGTEYQETQYF.